The T cell receptor beta chain described here comes from a study of response to subunit inactivated influenza vaccine. TCRdb re-analysed the RT-PCR reads in MiXCR, keeping a single row per CDR3 protein. This sample has some 190,000 distinct CDR3 sequences, with around 14% found just once. The V end lost 6 bases, the J end lost 7 bases, and 13 bases lay between the germline ends. Germline lookup yields CDR1 SGHVS and CDR2 FNYEAQ. This CDR3 region has 13 residues. V usage is TRBV7-6 and J usage is TRBJ2-1; a weak D match, TRBD2 (6 bases). The source is a man aged 45-65 years who received an inactivated influenza vaccine. The input for sequencing was CD8+ T cells sorted from PBMCs, taken about 5 days after vaccination. The CDR3 region is CASSSVLANEQFF. The CDR3 DNA follows: TGTGCCAGCAGTTCCGTCCTAGCGAATGAGCAGTTCTTC. The entire variable domain, with the rest obtained from reference TRBV7-6 and TRBJ2-1, is as follows: GAGVSQSPRYKVTKRGQDVALRCDPISGHVSLYWYRQALGQGPEFLTYFNYEAQQDKSGLPNDRFSAERPEGSISTLTIQRTEQRDSAMYRCASSSVLANEQFFGPGTRLTVL.